This T cell receptor beta chain was sequenced in a study of regulatory dendritic cells for organ transplantation. Study findings and constraints: Among resting subsets, memory CD8+ cells contained the most alloreactive clonotypes. Regulatory dendritic cells appeared to expand memory CD8+ clones less than mature ones. Naive T cells showed high diversity, memory cells less, memory CD8+ least.

Concerning this clone itself: What it recognizes is unknown.

J was trimmed by 4 bases and V by 3 bases; bases with no gene match: 10. The CDR3 has 16 residues. Germline V gene lookup returns CDR1 MNHEY and CDR2 SMNVEV (reference sequence). Some clones are missing from TCRdb's copy, which holds only in-frame ones; the method was immunoSEQ multiplex PCR. The data contain under 50,000 clones, approximately 90% of them seen just once; the ten biggest clones take up over 0.1%. This sequence joins TRBV27 and TRBJ2-7; 9 positions agree with TRBD2. This receptor was taken from a human donor in good health. The specimen sequenced was naive CD8+ T cells from blood. Subset specified: CD45RA+ naive T cells. CDR3 in DNA: TGTGCCAGCAGTTTCATAGCGGGGGCCTCCTCGTACGAGCAGTACTTC. Translating it yields CASSFIAGASSYEQYF.